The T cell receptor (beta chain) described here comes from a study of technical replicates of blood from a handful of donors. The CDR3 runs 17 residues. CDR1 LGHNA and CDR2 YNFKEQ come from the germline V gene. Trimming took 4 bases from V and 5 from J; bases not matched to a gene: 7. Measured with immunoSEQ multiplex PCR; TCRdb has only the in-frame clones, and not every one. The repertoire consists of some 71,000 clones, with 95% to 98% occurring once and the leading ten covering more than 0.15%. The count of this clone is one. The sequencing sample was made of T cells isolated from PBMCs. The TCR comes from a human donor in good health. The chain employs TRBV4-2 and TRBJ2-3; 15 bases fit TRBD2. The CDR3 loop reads CASSPPGLAGGIDTQYF. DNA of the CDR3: TGTGCCAGCAGCCCCCCCGGACTAGCGGGGGGGATAGATACGCAGTATTTT.